A selection of T cell receptor beta chains follows, all from one sample in a study of somatic mutations in cytotoxic T cells in rheumatoid arthritis. Generated by immunoSEQ multiplex PCR, the TCRdb table keeps only in-frame clones and is missing some. Seen here are 12,000 to 15,000 clones, more than 75% observed once, and the top ten hold 25% to 35%. The material sequenced was CD8+ T cells sorted from blood. The receptors were gathered from an adult with rheumatoid arthritis. Both conserved end residues are part of each CDR3. The D gene is left open where the match is weak. A clone size is listed for some rows: how often the clone was seen (once, few, many), or a class if it is expanded.

CDR3 protein | CDR3 DNA | J gene | V gene | D gene | clone size
CSVGPGWPQHF | TGCAGCGTTGGCCCCGGATGGCCCCAGCATTTT | TRBJ1-5 | TRBV29-1 | - | -
CASSPSRTIANTIYF | TGTGCCAGCAGCCCCTCCAGGACAATCGCAAACACCATATATTTT | TRBJ1-3 | TRBV7-9 | - | -
CATQGQGSTDTQYF | TGTGCCACGCAGGGACAGGGAAGCACAGATACGCAGTATTTT | TRBJ2-3 | TRBV27 | TRBD1 | -
CAIRVTGDPYNEQFF | TGTGCCATCAGGGTTACAGGGGACCCCTACAATGAGCAGTTCTTC | TRBJ2-1 | TRBV10-3 | TRBD1 | -
CASSLGGNRAEQFF | TGCGCCAGCAGCTTGGGCGGGAACAGGGCTGAGCAGTTCTTC | TRBJ2-1 | TRBV5-1 | - | once
CATSGGGGATGELFF | TGTGCCACCAGTGGGGGCGGGGGGGCCACCGGGGAGCTGTTTTTT | TRBJ2-2 | TRBV15 | TRBD2 | -
CSVRGAVNYGYTF | TGCAGCGTACGGGGGGCAGTTAACTATGGCTACACCTTC | TRBJ1-2 | TRBV29-1 | - | -
CASSPTGYNEQFF | TGTGCCAGCAGCCCTACAGGCTACAATGAGCAGTTCTTC | TRBJ2-1 | TRBV6-5 | - | once
CASSQAGGAGETQYF | TGCGCCAGCAGCCAGGCCGGGGGGGCTGGTGAGACCCAGTACTTC | TRBJ2-5 | TRBV4-1 | TRBD2 | -
CASSEETGAYYGYTF | TGTGCCAGCAGTGAAGAAACAGGGGCTTACTATGGCTACACCTTC | TRBJ1-2 | TRBV6-1 | TRBD1 | -
CASRPAGTEAFF | TGTGCCAGCAGACCGGCGGGGACTGAAGCTTTCTTT | TRBJ1-1 | TRBV7-9 | - | -
CASSPTGSSYEQYF | TGTGCCAGCAGCCCGACAGGGTCCTCCTACGAGCAGTACTTC | TRBJ2-7 | TRBV11-2 | TRBD1 | -
CASSSPESSYNEQFF | TGTGCCAGCAGCTCACCCGAGAGCTCCTACAATGAGCAGTTCTTC | TRBJ2-1 | TRBV11-2 | - | -
CASSDPSVGGPEQFF | TGTGCCAGCAGCGACCCTTCTGTCGGGGGGCCAGAGCAGTTCTTC | TRBJ2-1 | TRBV9 | - | -
CASSLAPTGELFF | TGTGCCAGCAGCTTAGCCCCCACCGGGGAGCTGTTTTTT | TRBJ2-2 | TRBV5-4 | - | -
CASSELVDIQETQYF | TGTGCCAGCAGTGAATTAGTAGACATACAAGAGACCCAGTACTTC | TRBJ2-5 | TRBV25-1 | - | -
CASSMGDEQFF | TGTGCCAGTAGTATGGGAGATGAGCAGTTCTTC | TRBJ2-1 | TRBV19 | - | -
CASSLRTSGRVNEQFF | TGTGCCAGCAGCTTGAGGACTAGCGGGAGGGTCAATGAGCAGTTCTTC | TRBJ2-1 | TRBV5-5 | TRBD2 | -
CASSQAGAGVDTGELFF | TGTGCCAGCAGCCAAGCGGGAGCGGGGGTCGACACCGGGGAGCTGTTTTTT | TRBJ2-2 | TRBV14 | TRBD2 | -
CASTGSMNTEAFF | TGTGCCAGCACCGGCAGCATGAACACTGAAGCTTTCTTT | TRBJ1-1 | TRBV25-1 | - | few
CASSPVGPGELFF | TGCGCCAGCAGCCCGGTGGGACCCGGGGAGCTGTTTTTT | TRBJ2-2 | TRBV4-1 | - | -
CASSPPGGGNEQFF | TGTGCCAGCAGCCCCCCAGGCGGGGGCAATGAGCAGTTCTTC | TRBJ2-1 | TRBV7-8 | TRBD2 | -
CASSLGFVAPGLSSYNEQFF | TGTGCCAGCAGCTTAGGTTTTGTGGCCCCGGGTCTTAGCTCCTACAATGAGCAGTTCTTC | TRBJ2-1 | TRBV11-3 | - | -
CASSPPREVGGNTIYF | TGTGCCAGCTCACCACCCCGGGAGGTTGGTGGAAACACCATATATTTT | TRBJ1-3 | TRBV18 | - | -
CASAPTGGSYEQYF | TGTGCCAGTGCCCCAACAGGGGGCTCCTACGAGCAGTACTTC | TRBJ2-7 | TRBV7-9 | TRBD1 | medium-sized
CSVYTGGREQFF | TGCAGCGTGTACACAGGGGGAAGGGAGCAGTTCTTC | TRBJ2-1 | TRBV29-1 | TRBD1 | -
CASSLRGGLTDTQYF | TGTGCCAGCAGTTTACGCGGGGGGTTGACGGATACGCAGTATTTT | TRBJ2-3 | TRBV27 | TRBD2 | -
CACSRGGELFF | TGTGCCTGTTCCCGCGGCGGGGAGCTGTTTTTT | TRBJ2-2 | TRBV30 | - | -
CASSVGDSGNTIYF | TGTGCCAGCAGCGTAGGTGACTCTGGAAACACCATATATTTT | TRBJ1-3 | TRBV9 | - | -
CASSAGQGFRGYTF | TGTGCCAGCAGCGCCGGACAGGGATTTCGTGGCTACACCTTC | TRBJ1-2 | TRBV13 | TRBD1 | -
CASSLEAGPNYGYTF | TGTGCCAGCAGCTTAGAAGCAGGACCGAACTATGGCTACACCTTC | TRBJ1-2 | TRBV7-8 | - | -
CSVLGDQETQYF | TGCAGCGTCCTGGGGGACCAAGAGACCCAGTACTTC | TRBJ2-5 | TRBV29-1 | - | -
CASSPDSTLSPLHF | TGTGCCAGTAGCCCGGACAGCACACTTTCACCCCTCCACTTT | TRBJ1-6 | TRBV19 | - | -
CASSSAGGYNEQFF | TGCGCCAGCAGCTCAGCGGGAGGCTACAATGAGCAGTTCTTC | TRBJ2-1 | TRBV5-1 | TRBD2 | once
CASSPGKDKTTDTQYF | TGTGCCAGCAGTCCCGGAAAGGACAAAACCACAGATACGCAGTATTTT | TRBJ2-3 | TRBV28 | - | -
CASSSLAGGPGETQYF | TGTGCCAGCAGCTCCCTAGCGGGGGGGCCCGGAGAGACCCAGTACTTC | TRBJ2-5 | TRBV7-6 | TRBD2 | -
CSVDETSVEYNEQFF | TGCAGCGTTGACGAAACTAGCGTCGAGTACAATGAGCAGTTCTTC | TRBJ2-1 | TRBV29-1 | TRBD2 | -
CASSKGHRTEDTQYF | TGTGCCAGCAGCAAGGGACATCGGACAGAAGATACGCAGTATTTT | TRBJ2-3 | TRBV21-1 | - | once
CASSTPRDSSYNEQFF | TGTGCCAGCAGCACCCCCAGGGACAGCTCCTACAATGAGCAGTTCTTC | TRBJ2-1 | TRBV7-9 | TRBD1 | -
CASSDRLGEQFF | TGTGCCAGCAGCGACCGACTCGGGGAGCAGTTCTTC | TRBJ2-1 | TRBV7-3 | - | -
CASSSRRGYSNQPQHF | TGTGCCAGCAGTTCCCGCAGGGGCTATAGCAATCAGCCCCAGCATTTT | TRBJ1-5 | TRBV27 | - | -
CASSYSRLSGETQYF | TGTGCCAGCAGTTACTCCAGGCTGAGCGGGGAGACCCAGTACTTC | TRBJ2-5 | TRBV6-5 | - | -
CASGSTGTDEQETQYF | TGTGCCAGCGGCTCAACCGGGACAGATGAGCAAGAGACCCAGTACTTC | TRBJ2-5 | TRBV11-2 | TRBD1 | -
CASRTTGAYPFEQYF | TGTGCCAGCAGAACAACAGGGGCCTACCCCTTCGAGCAGTACTTC | TRBJ2-7 | TRBV5-8 | TRBD1 | -
CASSPQKHRETQYF | TGTGCCAGCAGCCCGCAAAAGCATCGAGAGACCCAGTACTTC | TRBJ2-5 | TRBV7-2 | - | -
CASSSGTSGEQFF | TGTGCCAGCAGCTCCGGGACTAGCGGTGAGCAGTTCTTC | TRBJ2-1 | TRBV7-3 | TRBD2 | -
CASSIRQLRSYNEQFF | TGTGCCAGCAGCATCCGACAGCTCCGGTCCTACAATGAGCAGTTCTTC | TRBJ2-1 | TRBV5-8 | - | few
CSVDGVTYNEQFF | TGCAGCGTTGACGGAGTTACCTACAATGAGCAGTTCTTC | TRBJ2-1 | TRBV29-1 | - | -
CASSFDRGAVYGYTF | TGTGCCAGCAGCTTTGACAGGGGCGCCGTCTATGGCTACACCTTC | TRBJ1-2 | TRBV7-9 | TRBD1 | once
CATSGRLAGSHEQFF | TGTGCCACCAGCGGCAGACTAGCGGGGAGCCATGAGCAGTTCTTC | TRBJ2-1 | TRBV15 | TRBD2 | -
CSVARDSTEQYF | TGCAGCGTCGCCCGGGACAGTACTGAGCAGTACTTC | TRBJ2-7 | TRBV29-1 | TRBD1 | -
CASSVGELAGTTGELFF | TGTGCCAGCAGCGTAGGAGAACTAGCGGGGACCACCGGGGAGCTGTTTTTT | TRBJ2-2 | TRBV9 | TRBD2 | -
CASSSTSGTDSNQPQHF | TGTGCCAGTAGTTCTACCTCCGGGACAGATAGCAATCAGCCCCAGCATTTT | TRBJ1-5 | TRBV19 | TRBD1 | -
CASSPTSGGQETQYF | TGCGCCAGCAGCCCCACAAGCGGGGGCCAAGAGACCCAGTACTTC | TRBJ2-5 | TRBV4-3 | TRBD2 | few
CASSRTGTGGYEQYF | TGTGCCAGCAGCCGCACCGGGACAGGGGGTTACGAGCAGTACTTC | TRBJ2-7 | TRBV14 | TRBD1 | -
CASSYSRLKESEQYF | TGTGCCAGCAGTTACTCGAGGCTAAAAGAGAGCGAGCAGTACTTC | TRBJ2-7 | TRBV6-5 | - | -